The 20 T cell receptor beta chains below were found in one sample sequenced in a study of blood T cell repertoires in COVID-19. Clones were read by immunoSEQ multiplex PCR, and TCRdb kept only the in-frame ones, dropping some. The table shows some 430,000 clones, with 90% occurring only once. Specimen: PBMCs or T cells enriched from blood (not recorded which). The receptors were sampled from a man between 18 and 35 years old who had recovered from COVID-19.

The genes are TRBV6-1 and TRBJ2-5, with D hard to call. Between the trimmed V and J ends, which lost 0 bases and 5 bases, there was a span of 13 bases. The CDR3 loop spans 15 amino acids. Per the germline V gene, CDR1 is MNHNS and CDR2 is SASEGT. The CDR3 sequence: CASSEAGREFETQYF. CDR3 nucleotides: TGTGCCAGCAGTGAAGCGGGCAGAGAGTTTGAGACCCAGTACTTC.

This clone occurred once. The chain is built from TRBV6-2 or TRBV6-3 and TRBJ2-7; TRBD1 aligns across 10 bases. The CDR3 is 15 residues long. The J segment lost 6 bases and the V segment lost 7 bases, leaving 12 bases of the junction unmatched. CDR1 and CDR2 (germline): MNHEY, SVGEGT. This chain's CDR3 is CASNPDRGRSSEQYF. The CDR3 DNA reads as TGTGCCAGCAACCCCGACAGGGGGCGTTCCAGCGAGCAGTACTTC.

This chain connects TRBV12-3 or TRBV12-4 to TRBJ1-1; D uncertain. The CDR3 runs 13 residues. The V and J ends lost 2 bases and 5 bases respectively, with 9 bases between them. CDR3 in DNA: TGTGCCAGCAGTTTATATTTGAGGACTGAAGCTTTCTTT. It codes for CASSLYLRTEAFF.

DNA of the CDR3: TGTGCCAGCGTTTTAGCGGGGGCCTTAGACAATGAGCAGTTCTTC. Its protein product is CASVLAGALDNEQFF. The chain links TRBV6-5 to TRBJ2-1; TRBD2 matches 9 bases. Per the germline V gene, CDR1 is MNHEY and CDR2 is SVGAGI. The ends lost 8 bases at V and 5 bases at J; junction bases unmatched: 10. The CDR3 runs to 15 residues.

The chain combines TRBV6-5 with TRBJ2-3, with TRBD2 matching over 8 bases. The CDR3 sequence is 14 residues long. Germline trimming cut 8 bases from V and 2 bases from J; bases unmatched to any gene: 6. The germline V gene has CDR1 MNHEY and CDR2 SVGAGI. The CDR3 DNA follows: TGTGCCAGCGAGTCGGGGGGGATCACAGATACGCAGTATTTT. It translates to CASESGGITDTQYF.

DNA for the CDR3: TGTGCCAGCAGTGAAGGCCTCCAACTAGCGGGGGGCTCAGATACGCAGTATTTT. Protein sequence: CASSEGLQLAGGSDTQYF. The rearrangement links TRBV6-1 to TRBJ2-3, with TRBD2 matching over 12 bases. V lost 1 base, J lost 4 bases, and 9 bases stayed unmatched. Per the germline V gene, CDR1 is MNHNS and CDR2 is SASEGT. The CDR3 spans 18 residues.

The V call is TRBV5-4, the J call TRBJ2-2; TRBD2 might be the D (6 bases). The length of the CDR3 is 17 residues. Trimming pared 0 bases from V and 2 bases from J, leaving 14 bases between. Looked up from germline, CDR1 is SGHNT and CDR2 is YYREEE (reference sequence). CDR3 nucleotides: TGTGCCAGCAGCTTGGTCTCGTCTAGCGCAAACACCGGGGAGCTGTTTTTT. Encoded protein: CASSLVSSSANTGELFF. The entire variable domain, with the rest obtained from reference TRBV5-4 and TRBJ2-2, is as follows: ETGVTQSPTHLIKTRGQQVTLRCSSQSGHNTVSWYQQALGQGPQFIFQYYREEENGRGNFPPRFSGLQFPNYSSELNVNALELDDSALYLCASSLVSSSANTGELFFGEGSRLTVL.

The CDR3 loop is CSVRTSGRLSSYNEQFF. In DNA form, the CDR3 reads TGCAGCGTCAGGACTAGCGGGAGGTTATCGTCCTACAATGAGCAGTTCTTC. V gene TRBV29-1 combines with J gene TRBJ2-1, with 14 bases aligning to TRBD2. The CDR3 has 17 residues. Germline CDR1 SQVTM, CDR2 ANQGSEA. Trimming cost V 6 bases and J 1 base; bases outside gene matches: 8.

The chain has TRBV20-1 and TRBJ2-7; 8 nucleotides align to TRBD2. Trimming at V came to 3 bases and at J to 4 bases, leaving 8 bases not matched to a gene. CDR3 size: 14 residues. The germline CDR1 and CDR2 sequences are DFQATT and SNEGSKA (reference sequence). The CDR3, as DNA: TGCAGTGCTAGTGGTGAGCGGGAGATGTACGAGCAGTACTTC. This gives the protein CSASGEREMYEQYF.

The rearrangement joins TRBV6-1 to TRBJ2-2; D remains unclear. This CDR3 has 13 residues. Trimming left V 2 bases short and J 5 bases short, with 6 bases between. Per germline, CDR1 MNHNS and CDR2 SASEGT. DNA of the CDR3: TGTGCCAGCAGTGAATTTAGAACCGGGGAGCTGTTTTTT. Its translation is CASSEFRTGELFF.

V and J are TRBV9 and TRBJ2-7; TRBD1 matches 8 bases. Trimming cost V 4 bases and J 5 bases; bases outside gene matches: 8. The CDR3 has 14 residues. The germline V gene has CDR1 SGDLS and CDR2 YYNGEE. This CDR3 reads CASSMAGGLDEQYF. As DNA, the CDR3 is TGTGCCAGCAGCATGGCAGGGGGCCTGGACGAGCAGTACTTC.

Regarding this clone: Other DNA sequences within the sample encode an identical CDR3. This rearrangement joins TRBV25-1 to TRBJ1-2; D gene uncertain. The V end was cut by 3 bases, the J end by 1 base, with 9 bases between. From germline, CDR1 is MGHDK and CDR2 SYGVNS. The CDR3 is 14 residues long. CDR3 DNA: TGTGCCAGCAGTGAGGGCGGAGGTAACTATGGCTACACCTTC. Residues: CASSEGGGNYGYTF.

J is TRBJ2-1 and V is TRBV27; 8 bases align to TRBD2. The germline V gene encodes CDR1 MNHEY and CDR2 SMNVEV (reference sequence). V was pared by 8 bases and J by 2 bases, with 8 bases of the junction left unmatched. The CDR3 runs 15 residues. CDR3 sequence: CASGGLATTYNEQFF. The CDR3 DNA sequence: TGTGCCAGCGGAGGACTAGCCACCACCTACAATGAGCAGTTCTTC.

This clone was detected only a few times. This chain links TRBV27 with TRBJ2-1; 8 bases match TRBD2. Germline CDR1 is MNHEY and CDR2 is SMNVEV (reference sequence). Trimming took 4 bases from V and 6 from J; bases not matched to a gene: 11. This CDR3 has 16 amino acids. The CDR3 reads CASSSHTSGSTNEQFF. The CDR3 coding sequence is TGTGCCAGCAGTTCCCACACTAGCGGATCAACCAATGAGCAGTTCTTC.

The rearrangement joins TRBV5-1 to TRBJ2-7; TRBD1 is a possible D gene (6 bases). Trimming cost V 0 bases and J 5 bases, with 12 bases left between them. Germline CDR1 and CDR2: SGHRS and YFSETQ. CDR3 length: 14 amino acids. The CDR3 nucleotides read TGCGCCAGCAGCTTGGGGGGACAAAATAACGAGCAGTACTTC. It yields the protein CASSLGGQNNEQYF.

The rearrangement joins TRBV5-1 to TRBJ1-2; 9 bases map to TRBD1. CDR3 size: 13 residues. Germline CDR1 is SGHRS and CDR2 is YFSETQ. The trim removed 4 bases at V and 5 bases at J, leaving 3 bases unmatched. CDR3 sequence reads: CASSLGTGYGYTF. The CDR3 DNA reads TGCGCCAGCAGCCTGGGGACAGGGTATGGCTACACCTTC. Full variable domain (remainder filled in from reference TRBV5-1 and TRBJ1-2): KAGVTQTPRYLIKTRGQQVTLSCSPISGHRSVSWYQQTPGQGLQFLFEYFSETQRNKGNFPGRFSGRQFSNSRSEMNVSTLELGDSALYLCASSLGTGYGYTFGSGTRLTVV.

The chain employs TRBV5-5 and TRBJ2-3, with 11 bases aligning to TRBD2. The J segment lost 4 bases and the V segment lost 8 bases, leaving 6 bases of the junction unmatched. Germline lookup yields CDR1 SGHKS and CDR2 YYEKEE (reference sequence). The CDR3 runs 14 residues. CDR3 coding DNA: TGTGCCAGTTATAGCGGGGGGGCCTCAGATACGCAGTATTTT. This gives the protein CASYSGGASDTQYF.

The chain joins TRBV10-3 to TRBJ1-1, with unresolved D. Trimming stripped 3 bases from V and 4 bases from J, with 9 bases between. The CDR3 is made up of 13 amino acids. CDR1 ENHRY and CDR2 SYGVKD come from the germline V gene. The CDR3 nucleotides read TGTGCCATCAGTGACATGGCTGGCACTGAAGCTTTCTTT. Protein: CAISDMAGTEAFF.

CDR3 residues: CASSIWVGKNIQYF. The CDR3 DNA sequence: TGTGCCAGTAGTATATGGGTCGGGAAAAACATTCAGTACTTC. This chain joins TRBV19 and TRBJ2-4; D gene ambiguous. V was shortened by 2 bases and J by 4 bases, with 9 bases between the two germline ends. Germline lookup yields CDR1 LNHDA and CDR2 SQIVND (reference sequence). CDR3 length equals 14 residues.

The V call is TRBV28, the J call TRBJ2-1, with 7 bases matching TRBD1. Germline V gives CDR1 MDHEN, CDR2 SYDVKM. V shed 5 bases, J shed 10 bases, and the junction held 5 bases outside the gene matches. This CDR3 spans 12 amino acids. The CDR3 is CASSRQGWEQFF. CDR3 bases: TGTGCCAGCAGTCGACAGGGTTGGGAGCAGTTCTTC.